This T cell receptor beta chain was recovered during a study of vaccination and CD4 T cells after COVID-19. In the study overall: Once diagnosed, patients had post-COVID samples drawn a median roughly 110 days later (range 35 to 161). Study-wide findings and caveats: Analysis covered relatively few convalescent patients and lacked any early post-infection timepoints.

The Oncomine TCR Beta short-read assay sequenced DNA from cultured CD4+ T cells. TCRdb re-analysed the PCR reads in MiXCR, keeping a single row per CDR3 protein. Altogether about 17,000 distinct CDR3 sequences are present, roughly 31% being singletons, with the ten largest covering 15% to 18%. Treatment defined: approximately 10-day PBMC culture with coronavirus spike peptide pools or control peptides (ViraFEST assay). Cell culture was performed with a few million PBMCs per well in the presence of 9 to 10 IU/ml IL-2 and 10 ug/ml peptide pools. The CDR3 has 13 residues. The junction had 7 bases not matched to a gene; V was cut back by 5 bases and J by 7 bases. This clonotype was picked up a small number of times. Its antigen is as yet unknown.

The sample comprised cultured CD4+ T cells from blood. J is TRBJ1-1 and V is TRBV12-3 or TRBV12-4; 7 bases are shared with TRBD1. This receptor was taken from a human donor with COVID-19. CDR3: CASSPGQAFEAFF. The CDR3 coding sequence is TGTGCCAGCAGTCCCGGACAGGCCTTTGAAGCTTTCTTT.